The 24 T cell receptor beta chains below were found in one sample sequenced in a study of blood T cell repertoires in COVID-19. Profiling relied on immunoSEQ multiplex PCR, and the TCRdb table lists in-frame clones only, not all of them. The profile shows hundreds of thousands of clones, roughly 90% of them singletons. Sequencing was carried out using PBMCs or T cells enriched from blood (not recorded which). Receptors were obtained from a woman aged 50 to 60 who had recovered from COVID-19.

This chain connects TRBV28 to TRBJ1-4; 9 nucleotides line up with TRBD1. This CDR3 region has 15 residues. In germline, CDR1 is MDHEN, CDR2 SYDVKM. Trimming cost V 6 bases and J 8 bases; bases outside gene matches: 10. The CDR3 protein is CASSNTGTGSEKLFF. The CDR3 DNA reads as TGTGCCAGCAGCAACACCGGGACAGGGAGCGAAAAACTGTTTTTT. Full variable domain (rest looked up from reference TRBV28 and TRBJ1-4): DVKVTQSSRYLVKRTGEKVFLECVQDMDHENMFWYRQDPGLGLRLIYFSYDVKMKEKGDIPEGYSVSREKKERFSLILESASTNQTSMYLCASSNTGTGSEKLFFGSGTQLSVL.

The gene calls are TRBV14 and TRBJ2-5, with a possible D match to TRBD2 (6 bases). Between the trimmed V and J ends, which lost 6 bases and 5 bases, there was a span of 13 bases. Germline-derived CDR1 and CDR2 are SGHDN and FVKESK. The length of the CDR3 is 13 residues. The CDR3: CASSRDLGETQYF. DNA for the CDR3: TGTGCCAGCAGTCGGGACTTAGGGGAGACCCAGTACTTC.

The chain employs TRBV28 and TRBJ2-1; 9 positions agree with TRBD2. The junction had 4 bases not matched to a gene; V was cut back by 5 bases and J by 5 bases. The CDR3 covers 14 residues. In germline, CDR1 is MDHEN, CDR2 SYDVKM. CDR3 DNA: TGTGCCAGCAGTGAGTGGACTAGCGACAATGAGCAGTTCTTC. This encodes CASSEWTSDNEQFF.

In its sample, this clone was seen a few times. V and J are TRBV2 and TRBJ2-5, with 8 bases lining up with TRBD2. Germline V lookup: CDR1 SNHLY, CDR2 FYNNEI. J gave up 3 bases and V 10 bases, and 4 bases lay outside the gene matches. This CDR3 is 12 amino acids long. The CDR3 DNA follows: TGTGCCAAAGGAGCGGGAGAAGAGACCCAGTACTTC. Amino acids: CAKGAGEETQYF.

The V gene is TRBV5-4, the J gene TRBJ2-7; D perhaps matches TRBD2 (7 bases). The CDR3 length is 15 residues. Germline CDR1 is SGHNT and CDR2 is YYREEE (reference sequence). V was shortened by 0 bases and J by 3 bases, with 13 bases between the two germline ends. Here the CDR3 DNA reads TGTGCCAGCAGCTTGGTGGGGGGGGACAACTACGAGCAGTACTTC. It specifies CASSLVGGDNYEQYF.

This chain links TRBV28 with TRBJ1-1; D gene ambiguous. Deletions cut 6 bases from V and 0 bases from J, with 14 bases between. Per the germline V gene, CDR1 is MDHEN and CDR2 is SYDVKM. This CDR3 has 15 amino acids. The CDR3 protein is CASSRRGSMNTEAFF. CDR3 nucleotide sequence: TGTGCCAGCAGCCGTCGCGGGTCCATGAACACTGAAGCTTTCTTT.

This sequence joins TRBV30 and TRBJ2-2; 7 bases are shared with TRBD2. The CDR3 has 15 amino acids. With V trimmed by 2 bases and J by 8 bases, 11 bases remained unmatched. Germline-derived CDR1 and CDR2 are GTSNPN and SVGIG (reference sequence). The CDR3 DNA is TGTGCCTGGAGTAGGGTTCGGGCGGGAGAAGGGGAGCTGTTTTTT. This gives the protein CAWSRVRAGEGELFF.

The CDR3: CASSFLADSSYEQYF. For the CDR3, the DNA is TGTGCCAGCAGTTTCCTAGCGGATAGCTCCTACGAGCAGTACTTC. The chain combines TRBV27 with TRBJ2-7, with 7 bases aligning to TRBD2. Germline values: CDR1 MNHEY, CDR2 SMNVEV (reference sequence). This CDR3 is 15 amino acids long. Trimming removed 3 bases from V and 0 bases from J; junction bases left unmatched: 5.

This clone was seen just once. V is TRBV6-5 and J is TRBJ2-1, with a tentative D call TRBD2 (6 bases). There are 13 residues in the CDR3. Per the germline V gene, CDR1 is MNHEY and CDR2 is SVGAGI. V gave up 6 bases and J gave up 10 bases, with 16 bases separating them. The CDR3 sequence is CASRNLRLVEQFF. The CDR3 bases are TGTGCCAGCAGGAATCTGAGACTAGTCGAGCAGTTCTTC.

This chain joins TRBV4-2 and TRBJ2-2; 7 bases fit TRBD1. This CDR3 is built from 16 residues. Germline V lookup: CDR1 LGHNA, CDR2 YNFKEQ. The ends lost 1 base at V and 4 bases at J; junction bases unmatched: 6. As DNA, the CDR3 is TGTGCCAGCAGCCAAGTAAACAGGGGCATCACCGGGGAGCTGTTTTTT. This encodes CASSQVNRGITGELFF.

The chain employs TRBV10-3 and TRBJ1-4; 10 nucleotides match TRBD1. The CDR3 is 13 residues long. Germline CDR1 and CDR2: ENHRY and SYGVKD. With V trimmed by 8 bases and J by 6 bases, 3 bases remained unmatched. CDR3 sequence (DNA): TGTGCCATCTCCGGGACAGGGGATGAAAAACTGTTTTTT. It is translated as CAISGTGDEKLFF.

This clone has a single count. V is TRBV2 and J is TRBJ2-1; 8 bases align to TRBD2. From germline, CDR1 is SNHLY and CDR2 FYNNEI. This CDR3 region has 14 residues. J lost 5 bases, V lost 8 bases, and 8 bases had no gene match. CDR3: CASGLSGRNNEQFF. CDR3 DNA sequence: TGTGCCAGCGGCCTAAGCGGGAGAAACAATGAGCAGTTCTTC.

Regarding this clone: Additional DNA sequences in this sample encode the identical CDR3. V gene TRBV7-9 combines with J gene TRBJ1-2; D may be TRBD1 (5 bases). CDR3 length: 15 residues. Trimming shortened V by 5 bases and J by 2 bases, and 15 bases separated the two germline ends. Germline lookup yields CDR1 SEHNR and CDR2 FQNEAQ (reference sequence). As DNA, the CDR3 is TGTGCCAGCAGCCCCGGTCAGGGACTAAACTATGGCTACACCTTC. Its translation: CASSPGQGLNYGYTF.

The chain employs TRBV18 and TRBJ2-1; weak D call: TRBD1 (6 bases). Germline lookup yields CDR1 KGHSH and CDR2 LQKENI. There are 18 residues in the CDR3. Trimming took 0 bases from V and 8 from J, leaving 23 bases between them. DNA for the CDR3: TGTGCCAGCTCACCACCTTTCCCGGGGAGTGGGGGCACAGATGAGCAGTTCTTC. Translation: CASSPPFPGSGGTDEQFF.

The CDR3 bases are TGTGCCAGCAGCTTAGGGCGGGGGACCTACAATGAGCAGTTCTTC. It specifies CASSLGRGTYNEQFF. The genes are TRBV11-3 and TRBJ2-1, with 7 positions matching TRBD2. With V trimmed by 1 base and J by 2 bases, 2 bases remained unmatched. The CDR3 runs 15 residues. CDR1 is SGHNT, CDR2 YENEEA, per germline.

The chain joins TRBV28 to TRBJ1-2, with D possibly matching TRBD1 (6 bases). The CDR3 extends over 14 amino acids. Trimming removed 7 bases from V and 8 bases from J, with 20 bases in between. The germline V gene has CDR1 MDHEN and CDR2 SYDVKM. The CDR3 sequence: CASTAGTRGHGYTF. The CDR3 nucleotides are TGTGCCAGCACCGCCGGGACACGGGGACACGGCTACACCTTC.

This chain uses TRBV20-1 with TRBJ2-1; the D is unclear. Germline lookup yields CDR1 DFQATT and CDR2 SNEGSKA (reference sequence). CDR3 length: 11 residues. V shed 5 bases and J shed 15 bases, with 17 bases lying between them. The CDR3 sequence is CSASEASKRFF. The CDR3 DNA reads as TGCAGTGCTTCCGAAGCCTCAAAACGGTTCTTC.

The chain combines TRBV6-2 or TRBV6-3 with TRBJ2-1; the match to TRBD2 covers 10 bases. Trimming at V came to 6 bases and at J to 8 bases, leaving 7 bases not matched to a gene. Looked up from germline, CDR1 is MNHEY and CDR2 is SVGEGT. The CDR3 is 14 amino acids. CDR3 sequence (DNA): TGTGCCAGCAGCCCCGCTAGCGGGGGCGATGAGCAGTTCTTC. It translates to CASSPASGGDEQFF.

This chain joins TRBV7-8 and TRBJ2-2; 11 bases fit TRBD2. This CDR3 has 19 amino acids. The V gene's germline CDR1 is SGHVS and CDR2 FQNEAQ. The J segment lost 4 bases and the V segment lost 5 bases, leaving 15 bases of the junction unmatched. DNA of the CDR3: TGTGCCAGCAGCCTTAGGGGTACTAGCGGGAGAGTCGGCACCGGGGAGCTGTTTTTT. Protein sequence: CASSLRGTSGRVGTGELFF. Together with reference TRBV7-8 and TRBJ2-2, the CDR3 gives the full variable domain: GAGVSQSPRYKVAKRGQDVALRCDPISGHVSLFWYQQALGQGPEFLTYFQNEAQLDKSGLPSDRFFAERPEGSVSTLKIQRTQQEDSAVYLCASSLRGTSGRVGTGELFFGEGSRLTVL.

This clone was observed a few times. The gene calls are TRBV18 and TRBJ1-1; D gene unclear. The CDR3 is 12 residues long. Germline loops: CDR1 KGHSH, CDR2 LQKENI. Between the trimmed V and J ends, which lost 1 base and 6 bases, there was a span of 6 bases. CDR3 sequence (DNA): TGTGCCAGCTCACCACGGACTGCTGAAGCTTTCTTT. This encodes CASSPRTAEAFF.

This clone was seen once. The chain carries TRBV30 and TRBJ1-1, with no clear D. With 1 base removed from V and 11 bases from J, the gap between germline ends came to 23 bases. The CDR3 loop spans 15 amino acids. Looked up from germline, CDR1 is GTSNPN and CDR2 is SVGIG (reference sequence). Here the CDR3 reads CAWSGSIDTTRRAFF. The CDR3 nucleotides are TGTGCCTGGAGTGGGTCCATTGACACAACCCGCCGTGCTTTCTTT.

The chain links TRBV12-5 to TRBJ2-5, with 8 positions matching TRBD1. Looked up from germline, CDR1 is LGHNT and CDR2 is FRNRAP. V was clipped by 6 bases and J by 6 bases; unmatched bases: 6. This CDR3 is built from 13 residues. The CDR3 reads CASGPDRGQTQYF. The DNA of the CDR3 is TGTGCTAGTGGCCCTGACAGGGGACAGACCCAGTACTTC. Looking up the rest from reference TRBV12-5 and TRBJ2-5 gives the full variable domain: DARVTQTPRHKVTEMGQEVTMRCQPILGHNTVFWYRQTMMQGLELLAYFRNRAPLDDSGMPKDRFSAEMPDATLATLKIQPSEPRDSAVYFCASGPDRGQTQYFGPGTRLLVL.

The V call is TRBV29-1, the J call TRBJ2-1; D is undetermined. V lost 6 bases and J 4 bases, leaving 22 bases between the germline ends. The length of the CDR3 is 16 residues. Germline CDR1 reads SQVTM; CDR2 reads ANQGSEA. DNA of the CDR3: TGCAGCGTCCCCCGCGCCCCCTCCCCCTATTACAATGAGCAGTTCTTC. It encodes CSVPRAPSPYYNEQFF.

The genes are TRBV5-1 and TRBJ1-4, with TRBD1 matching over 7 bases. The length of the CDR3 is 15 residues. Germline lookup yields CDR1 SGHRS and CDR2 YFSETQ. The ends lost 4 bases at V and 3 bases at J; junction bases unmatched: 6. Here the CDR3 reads CASSLGGTANEKLFF. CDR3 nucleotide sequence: TGCGCCAGCAGCCTCGGTGGGACAGCTAATGAAAAACTGTTTTTT.